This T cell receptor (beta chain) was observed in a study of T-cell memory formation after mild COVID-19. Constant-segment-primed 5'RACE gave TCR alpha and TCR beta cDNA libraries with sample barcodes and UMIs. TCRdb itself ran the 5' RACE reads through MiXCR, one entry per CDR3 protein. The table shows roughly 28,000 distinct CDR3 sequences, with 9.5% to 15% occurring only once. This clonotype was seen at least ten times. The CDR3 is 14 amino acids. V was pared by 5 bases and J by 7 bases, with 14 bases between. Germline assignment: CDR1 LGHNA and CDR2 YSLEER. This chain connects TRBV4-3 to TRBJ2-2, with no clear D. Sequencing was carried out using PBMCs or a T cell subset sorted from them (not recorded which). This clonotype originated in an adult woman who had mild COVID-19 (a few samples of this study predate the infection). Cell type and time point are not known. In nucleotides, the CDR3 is TGCGCCAGCAGCGGCCTATGGGTGGGCGGGGAGCTGTTTTTT. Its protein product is CASSGLWVGGELFF.